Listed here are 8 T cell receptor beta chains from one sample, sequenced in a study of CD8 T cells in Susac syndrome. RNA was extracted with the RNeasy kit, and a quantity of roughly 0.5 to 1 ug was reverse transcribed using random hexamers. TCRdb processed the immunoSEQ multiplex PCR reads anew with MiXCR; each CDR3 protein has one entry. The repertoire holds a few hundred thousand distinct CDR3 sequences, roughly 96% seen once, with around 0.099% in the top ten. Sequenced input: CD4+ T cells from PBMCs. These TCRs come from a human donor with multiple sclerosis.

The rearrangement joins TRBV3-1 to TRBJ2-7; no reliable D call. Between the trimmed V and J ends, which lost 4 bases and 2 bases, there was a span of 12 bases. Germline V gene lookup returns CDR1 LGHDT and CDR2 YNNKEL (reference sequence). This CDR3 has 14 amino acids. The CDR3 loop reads CASSPSWLAYEQYF. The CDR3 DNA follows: TGTGCCAGCAGCCCCTCATGGTTGGCCTACGAGCAGTACTTC.

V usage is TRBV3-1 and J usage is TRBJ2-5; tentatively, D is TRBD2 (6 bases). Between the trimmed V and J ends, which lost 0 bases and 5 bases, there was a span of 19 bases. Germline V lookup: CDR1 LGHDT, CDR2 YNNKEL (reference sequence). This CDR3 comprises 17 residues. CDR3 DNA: TGTGCCAGCAGCCAAGATCGGAGGGCCAAGAGGGAGGAGACCCAGTACTTC. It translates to CASSQDRRAKREETQYF.

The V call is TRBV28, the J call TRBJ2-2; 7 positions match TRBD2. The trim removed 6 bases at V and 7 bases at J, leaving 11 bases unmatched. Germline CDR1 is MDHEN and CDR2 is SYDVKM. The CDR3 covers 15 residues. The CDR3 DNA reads TGTGCCAGCAGCCTTCGTCGCCCTAGCGGCGGGGAGCTGTTTTTT. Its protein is CASSLRRPSGGELFF.

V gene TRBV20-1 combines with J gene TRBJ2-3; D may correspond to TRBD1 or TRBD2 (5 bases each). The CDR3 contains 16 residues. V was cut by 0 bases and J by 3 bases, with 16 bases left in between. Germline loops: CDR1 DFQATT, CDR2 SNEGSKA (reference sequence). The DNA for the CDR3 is TGCAGTGCTAGAGATATTTCGGGATGGGGGACAGATACGCAGTATTTT. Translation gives CSARDISGWGTDTQYF.

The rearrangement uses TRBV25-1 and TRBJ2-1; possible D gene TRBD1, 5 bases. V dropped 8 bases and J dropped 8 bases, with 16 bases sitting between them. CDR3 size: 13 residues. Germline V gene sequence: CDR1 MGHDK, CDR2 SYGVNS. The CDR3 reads CASAWGAVDEQFF. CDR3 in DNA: TGTGCCAGCGCATGGGGCGCCGTCGATGAGCAGTTCTTC.

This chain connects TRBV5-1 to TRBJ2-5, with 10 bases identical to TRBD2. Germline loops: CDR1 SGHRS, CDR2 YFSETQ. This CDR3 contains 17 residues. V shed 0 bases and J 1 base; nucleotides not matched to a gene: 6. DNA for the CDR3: TGCGCCAGCAGCTTGGCCTCTCGGACTAGCGGCCAAGAGACCCAGTACTTC. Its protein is CASSLASRTSGQETQYF.

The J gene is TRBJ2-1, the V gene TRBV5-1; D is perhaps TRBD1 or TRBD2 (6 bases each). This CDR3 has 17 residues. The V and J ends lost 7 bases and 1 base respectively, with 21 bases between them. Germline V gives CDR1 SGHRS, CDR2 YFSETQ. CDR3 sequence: CASRGLGEDVSYNEQFF. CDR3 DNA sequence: TGCGCCAGCCGGGGGCTCGGAGAAGACGTTTCCTACAATGAGCAGTTCTTC.

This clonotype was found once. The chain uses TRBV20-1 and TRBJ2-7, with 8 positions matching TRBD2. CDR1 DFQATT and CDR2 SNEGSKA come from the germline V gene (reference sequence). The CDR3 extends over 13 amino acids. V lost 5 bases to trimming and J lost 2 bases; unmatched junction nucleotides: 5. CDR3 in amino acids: CSAGTSGPYEQYF. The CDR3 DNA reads TGCAGTGCTGGAACTAGCGGTCCCTACGAGCAGTACTTC.